This T cell receptor (beta chain) was sequenced during a study of OX40 agonist ivuxolimab in advanced cancers. Study conclusions and caveats: Doses of 0.1 to 3.0 mg/kg were accompanied by clonal expansion of CD4+ and CD8+ blood T cells by week 6. CD8+ T cells showed, on average, more clonal expansion than CD4+ cells. Among the lowest peripheral clonal expansion occurred in 0.1-3.0 mg/kg partial responders.

Sequenced by immunoSEQ multiplex PCR; TCRdb stores in-frame clones only, minus some. The profile covers 50,000 to 75,000 clones, with over 70% appearing a single time and around 0.38% taken by the ten largest. Trimming stripped 2 bases from V and 7 bases from J, with 9 bases between. This CDR3 comprises 13 residues. The V gene's germline CDR1 is MNHEY and CDR2 SMNVEV (reference sequence). This clone was seen a single time. The antigen is unknown. Autoimmune disease history or systemic immunosuppression barred patients. The clonotype originates from an adult with an advanced solid tumor such as melanoma, head and neck, liver or kidney cancer. This chain connects TRBV27 to TRBJ2-1; D not resolved. The source was CD4+ or CD8+ T cells sorted from blood, collected in a trial of the OX40 agonist ivuxolimab. CDR3 residues: CASSLVWRNEQFF. DNA of the CDR3: TGTGCCAGCAGTTTAGTGTGGCGGAATGAGCAGTTCTTC.